This T cell receptor (beta chain) appears in the sequencing data of a study of blood T cell repertoires in COVID-19. Study-wide context: COVID-19 samples, acute and convalescent, were from the United States, Italy and Spain. Sources were T cells, B-cell-depleted T cells, or PBMCs; the material itself was cDNA or gDNA.

Measured with immunoSEQ multiplex PCR; TCRdb has only the in-frame clones, and not every one. The table has 200,000 or so clones, roughly 80% seen once; the top ten hold less than 8.5%. The CDR3 runs 16 residues. Trimming stripped 4 bases from V and 0 bases from J, with 13 bases between. Per the germline V gene, CDR1 is KGHSH and CDR2 is LQKENI. V usage is TRBV18 and J usage is TRBJ1-3; D might be TRBD1 (6 bases). The sample comprised PBMCs or T cells enriched from blood (not recorded which). This clonotype was sampled from a man aged 40-50 years who had recovered from COVID-19. CDR3 sequence: CASSQQGPISGNTIYF. CDR3 in DNA: TGTGCCAGCTCACAACAGGGACCGATCTCTGGAAACACCATATATTTT.